Below are 20 T cell receptor beta chains sequenced from a single sample in a study of cytomegalovirus exposure and HLA in healthy donors. Amplification used 60 Vbeta primers and 13 Jbeta primers. Assay used: immunoSEQ multiplex PCR; TCRdb lists only in-frame clones, some missing. The repertoire has about 200,000 clones, 83% of them found once; the top ten carry about 1.4%. The sample was PBMCs. The receptors here all came from a girl aged 5 to 17 in good health and CMV-seronegative.

The chain links TRBV19 to TRBJ1-1, with D possibly matching TRBD1 (6 bases). V lost 5 bases and J 1 base, leaving 11 bases between the germline ends. The CDR3 runs 14 residues. The V gene's germline CDR1 is LNHDA and CDR2 SQIVND (reference sequence). CDR3 DNA sequence: TGTGCCAGTAGTGCTCCGGGACAGAACACTGAAGCTTTCTTT. It codes for CASSAPGQNTEAFF.

The chain recombines TRBV2 with TRBJ1-5, with D perhaps TRBD1 (5 bases). Germline V gene sequence: CDR1 SNHLY, CDR2 FYNNEI. The CDR3 covers 15 residues. Trimming took 5 bases from V and 3 from J, leaving 14 bases between them. The CDR3 nucleotides are TGTGCCAGCAGTTACTCGGGGGGGAACAATCAGCCCCAGCATTTT. Its protein product is CASSYSGGNNQPQHF. Using reference TRBV2 and TRBJ1-5 for the parts outside the CDR3, the full variable domain is EPEVTQTPSHQVTQMGQEVILRCVPISNHLYFYWYRQILGQKVEFLVSFYNNEISEKSEIFDDQFSVERPDGSNFTLKIRSTKLEDSAMYFCASSYSGGNNQPQHFGDGTRLSIL.

V is TRBV27 and J is TRBJ2-1, with TRBD1 matching 11 bases. Losses at the gene ends were 5 bases for V and 4 bases for J; bases not matched to a gene: 1. This CDR3 is built from 14 residues. Germline-derived CDR1 and CDR2 are MNHEY and SMNVEV (reference sequence). In DNA form, the CDR3 reads TGTGCCAGCAGTAGGGACAGGGGGTACAATGAGCAGTTCTTC. Encoded protein: CASSRDRGYNEQFF.

The chain is built from TRBV7-2 and TRBJ2-3; TRBD2 matches 8 bases. CDR3 length: 15 residues. CDR1 is SGHTA and CDR2 is FQGNSA in the germline V gene. V lost 5 bases to trimming and J lost 3 bases; unmatched junction nucleotides: 7. The CDR3 here is CASSRTGGPTDTQYF. The CDR3 DNA reads TGTGCCAGCAGCCGGACGGGGGGGCCGACAGATACGCAGTATTTT. Combining the CDR3 with reference TRBV7-2 and TRBJ2-3 gives the whole variable domain GAGVSQSPSNKVTEKGKDVELRCDPISGHTALYWYRQSLGQGLEFLIYFQGNSAPDKSGLPSDRFSAERTGGSVSTLTIQRTQQEDSAVYLCASSRTGGPTDTQYFGPGTRLTVL.

In its sample, this clone was seen a few times. This rearrangement joins TRBV5-1 to TRBJ1-1; 7 bases are a match to TRBD1. CDR3 length equals 14 residues. The ends lost 0 bases at V and 5 bases at J; junction bases unmatched: 4. The germline gives CDR1 SGHRS, CDR2 YFSETQ. The CDR3 sequence is CASSLEPTGTEAFF. DNA for the CDR3: TGCGCCAGCAGCTTGGAACCGACAGGGACTGAAGCTTTCTTT.

The chain recombines TRBV6-7 with TRBJ2-1; 9 nucleotides line up with TRBD1. TRBV6-7 is an open reading frame, and its role is uncertain. CDR3 length: 20 residues. Trimming cost V 7 bases and J 4 bases; bases outside gene matches: 23. Written as DNA, the CDR3 is TGTGCCAGCACCTTTCGCCCGGGGACAGGGCCTTTGGGAGGTTACAATGAGCAGTTCTTC. It codes for CASTFRPGTGPLGGYNEQFF.

The genes are TRBV6-1 and TRBJ2-1; 8 bases fit TRBD2. From germline, CDR1 is MNHNS and CDR2 SASEGT. The V and J ends lost 4 bases and 9 bases, in that order; junction bases with no gene match: 8. CDR3 length equals 14 residues. The CDR3 region has the DNA TGTGCCAGCAGTGCAGTAGCGGGGAGGGGTGAGCAGTTCTTC. Translating gives CASSAVAGRGEQFF.

This clone appeared a single time. The V call is TRBV9, the J call TRBJ2-3; a possible D gene is TRBD2 (7 bases). The germline V gene has CDR1 SGDLS and CDR2 YYNGEE. V lost 0 bases to trimming and J lost 4 bases, with 18 bases between them. The CDR3 length is 17 residues. The CDR3 protein is CASSVGGRGGGSDTQYF. The DNA of the CDR3 is TGTGCCAGCAGCGTAGGCGGGAGAGGAGGGGGATCAGATACGCAGTATTTT.

V is TRBV19 and J is TRBJ1-1, with D possibly being TRBD1 (6 bases). Trimming took 5 bases from V and 4 from J, leaving 14 bases between them. From germline, CDR1 is LNHDA and CDR2 SQIVND (reference sequence). The CDR3 contains 14 residues. This chain's CDR3 is CASSADRRGTEAFF. The CDR3, as DNA: TGTGCCAGTAGTGCGGACAGACGAGGCACTGAAGCTTTCTTT.

The J gene is TRBJ1-1, the V gene TRBV5-1; TRBD1 agrees at 7 bases. Germline V CDR1 and CDR2: SGHRS, YFSETQ. The CDR3 contains 14 residues. After removal of 4 bases from V and 5 bases from J, the junction contained 8 bases not matched to a gene. The CDR3 protein is CASSPGQATTEAFF. The CDR3, as DNA: TGCGCCAGCAGCCCCGGACAGGCAACAACTGAAGCTTTCTTT.

V gene TRBV9 combines with J gene TRBJ2-7; perhaps TRBD1 as D (6 bases). Looked up from germline, CDR1 is SGDLS and CDR2 is YYNGEE. V gave up 4 bases and J gave up 3 bases, with 17 bases separating them. The CDR3 loop spans 15 amino acids. CDR3 residues: CASSSQRGSFYEQYF. The CDR3 DNA sequence: TGTGCCAGCAGCTCCCAGAGGGGGAGTTTCTACGAGCAGTACTTC.

The chain recombines TRBV27 with TRBJ2-7; perhaps TRBD2 as D (5 bases). The length of the CDR3 is 14 residues. V dropped 3 bases and J dropped 0 bases, with 9 bases sitting between them. CDR1 and CDR2 from the germline V gene are MNHEY and SMNVEV (reference sequence). The CDR3 region is CASSFSESSYEQYF. As DNA, the CDR3 is TGTGCCAGCAGTTTTAGCGAGAGCTCCTACGAGCAGTACTTC.

The rearrangement links TRBV7-2 to TRBJ1-1; D is undetermined. CDR3 size: 16 residues. Germline V gene data show CDR1 as SGHTA and CDR2 as FQGNSA. Deletions cut 1 base from V and 4 bases from J, with 16 bases between. CDR3 DNA: TGTGCCAGCAGCTTAGTAAGTCAGGTACCAGCCACTGAAGCTTTCTTT. Translating it yields CASSLVSQVPATEAFF.

The chain has TRBV25-1 and TRBJ1-1, with D perhaps TRBD1 (5 bases). CDR1 and CDR2 (germline): MGHDK, SYGVNS. The CDR3 consists of 10 residues. V lost 6 bases, J lost 6 bases, and 5 bases lay in between. CDR3 sequence (DNA): TGTGCCAGCAGGGGGCCTGAAGCTTTCTTT. As protein: CASRGPEAFF.

The chain links TRBV9 to TRBJ2-3; 14 bases align to TRBD2. Germline-derived CDR1 and CDR2 are SGDLS and YYNGEE. V lost 3 bases, J lost 1 base, and 7 bases stayed unmatched. The CDR3 is made up of 18 amino acids. DNA of the CDR3: TGTGCCAGCAGCGGGGGGACTAGCGGGAGACCGGGCACAGATACGCAGTATTTT. Translated, it gives CASSGGTSGRPGTDTQYF.

This clone occurred a few times. The chain employs TRBV2 and TRBJ2-7; 8 bases match TRBD1. V shed 8 bases, J shed 5 bases, and the junction held 5 bases outside the gene matches. The CDR3 loop spans 12 amino acids. Germline V gene sequence: CDR1 SNHLY, CDR2 FYNNEI. CDR3 coding DNA: TGTGCCAGCGGGGACAGGTTCGACGAGCAGTACTTC. It specifies CASGDRFDEQYF.

This chain joins TRBV28 and TRBJ2-1; TRBD1 agrees at 9 bases. V lost 6 bases and J lost 3; bases outside the gene matches: 6. This CDR3 is 15 amino acids long. Germline-derived CDR1 and CDR2 are MDHEN and SYDVKM. CDR3 sequence: CASRPGQGRYNEQFF. DNA of the CDR3: TGTGCCAGCAGACCGGGACAGGGCCGCTACAATGAGCAGTTCTTC. The entire variable domain, with the rest obtained from reference TRBV28 and TRBJ2-1, is as follows: DVKVTQSSRYLVKRTGEKVFLECVQDMDHENMFWYRQDPGLGLRLIYFSYDVKMKEKGDIPEGYSVSREKKERFSLILESASTNQTSMYLCASRPGQGRYNEQFFGPGTRLTVL.

V usage is TRBV7-9 and J usage is TRBJ2-1; 11 bases fit TRBD2. V was clipped by 3 bases and J by 6 bases; unmatched bases: 7. The length of the CDR3 is 16 residues. From germline, CDR1 is SEHNR and CDR2 FQNEAQ (reference sequence). CDR3 residues: CASSFSLAGGANEQFF. DNA for the CDR3: TGTGCCAGCAGCTTTAGCCTAGCGGGAGGAGCCAATGAGCAGTTCTTC.

In its sample, this clone was seen once. The chain uses TRBV7-3 and TRBJ2-1, with D possibly being TRBD2 (6 bases). V lost 5 bases and J 7 bases, leaving 15 bases between the germline ends. The CDR3 runs to 14 residues. Germline assignment: CDR1 SGHTA and CDR2 FQGTGA. The CDR3 spells CASSDVGGGNEQFF. The CDR3 DNA reads as TGTGCCAGCAGCGACGTGGGAGGTGGGAATGAGCAGTTCTTC.

This chain connects TRBV27 to TRBJ1-1, with TRBD1 matching over 10 bases. CDR3 length equals 18 residues. CDR1 and CDR2 (germline): MNHEY, SMNVEV (reference sequence). V trimming: 6 bases; J trimming: 1 base; junction bases outside the gene matches: 14. The CDR3 region has the DNA TGTGCCAGCAGACGAGGCTGGGGACAGGGGACTTCGAACACTGAAGCTTTCTTT. It translates to CASRRGWGQGTSNTEAFF.